A single sample gave rise to the 20 T cell receptor beta chains below, sequenced in a study of breast tumors, draining lymph nodes, adjacent tissues. Breast cancer patients provided tissue from their axillary draining lymph nodes. Each CDR3 protein is one row after TCRdb ran MiXCR on the multiplex PCR reads. The sample records about 200,000 distinct CDR3 sequences, approximately 30% being singletons. The material sequenced was axillary lymph node tissue. These TCRs come from a female donor with breast cancer. Some clones in this sample may be carry-over from other donors' samples.

The rearrangement links TRBV5-6 to TRBJ2-3; perhaps TRBD2 as D (6 bases). Trimming removed 2 bases from V and 5 bases from J, with 18 bases in between. Germline CDR1 SGHDT, CDR2 YYEEEE. There are 16 residues in the CDR3. The CDR3 DNA follows: TGTGCCAGCAGCTTACGGGACTCCTTAAAAAAAGATACGCAGTATTTT. Its translation is CASSLRDSLKKDTQYF.

This clonotype was observed many times. The V call is TRBV20-1, the J call TRBJ2-3, with TRBD2 matching 15 bases. Germline trimming cut 2 bases from V and 6 bases from J; bases unmatched to any gene: 6. The CDR3 is made up of 16 amino acids. Per the germline V gene, CDR1 is DFQATT and CDR2 is SNEGSKA (reference sequence). As DNA, the CDR3 is TGCAGTGCTAGACCCGGACTAGCGGGGGGGATTGATACGCAGTATTTT. Translation: CSARPGLAGGIDTQYF.

Of note for this clonotype: The junction departs from germline at one end; a sequencing error may be responsible. This chain connects TRBV20-1 to TRBJ1-4; D is uncertain. The CDR3 covers 13 residues. In germline, CDR1 is DFQATT, CDR2 SNEGSKA (reference sequence). CDR3 residues: CSASDGGSETLFF. CDR3 bases: TGCAGTGCTAGCGACGGAGGGAGTGAAACACTGTTTTTT.

This clonotype was observed at least ten times. The missing conserved phenylalanine or tryptophan at the end of this CDR3 makes a read error likely. The V and J genes are TRBV12-3 or TRBV12-4 and TRBJ1-5; 8 nucleotides align to TRBD1. With V trimmed by 3 bases and J by 2 bases, 3 bases remained unmatched. This CDR3 has 15 amino acids. DNA of the CDR3: TGTGCCAGCAGTTTCTCGACAGGGGGCAATCAGCCCCAGCATCTT. Amino acids: CASSFSTGGNQPQHL.

There are a few counts of this clonotype. The J gene is TRBJ2-7, the V gene TRBV20-1; D is unresolved. The germline gives CDR1 DFQATT, CDR2 SNEGSKA (reference sequence). The CDR3 spans 14 residues. V was shortened by 3 bases and J by 6 bases, with 18 bases between the two germline ends. CDR3 bases: TGCAGTGCTAGTTTTTTGAAGGGCTCGTCCGAGCAGTACTTC. Its translation: CSASFLKGSSEQYF.

This clonotype was observed once. It is likely a read error, because the conserved phenylalanine at the end of the CDR3 is missing. V and J are TRBV18 and TRBJ1-3; TRBD1 agrees at 8 bases. J gave up 4 bases and V 5 bases, and 7 bases lay outside the gene matches. Germline-derived CDR1 and CDR2 are KGHSH and LQKENI. This CDR3 has 15 residues. The CDR3 spells CASSSGTGLGNTIYS. In nucleotides, the CDR3 is TGTGCCAGCTCATCGGGGACAGGCCTCGGAAACACCATATATTCT.

This clonotype was seen a single time. The chain combines TRBV2 with TRBJ1-5, with D perhaps TRBD1 (6 bases). CDR3 length: 14 residues. In germline, CDR1 is SNHLY, CDR2 FYNNEI. The V and J ends lost 3 bases and 11 bases respectively, with 17 bases between them. The CDR3 DNA is TGTGCCAGCAGTGATAGTGTAGGGGGGGGGACCCAGCATTTT. Amino acids: CASSDSVGGGTQHF. Full variable domain (remainder filled in from reference TRBV2 and TRBJ1-5): EPEVTQTPSHQVTQMGQEVILRCVPISNHLYFYWYRQILGQKVEFLVSFYNNEISEKSEIFDDQFSVERPDGSNFTLKIRSTKLEDSAMYFCASSDSVGGGTQHFGDGTRLSIL.

The gene calls are TRBV20-1 and TRBJ1-5; perhaps TRBD1 as D (6 bases). Germline V gene data show CDR1 as DFQATT and CDR2 as SNEGSKA (reference sequence). V lost 5 bases and J 14 bases, leaving 25 bases between the germline ends. The CDR3 is made up of 14 amino acids. CDR3 in DNA: TGCAGTGCTCCGCGGCTAGCGGGGACATCCTACGAGCATTTT. Translation: CSAPRLAGTSYEHF.

This clonotype was found many times. This sequence joins TRBV2 and TRBJ2-1; D is uncertain. CDR1 and CDR2 from the germline V gene are SNHLY and FYNNEI. CDR3 size: 17 residues. Trimming stripped 6 bases from V and 0 bases from J, with 18 bases between. CDR3 in amino acids: CASSSPDATVSYNEQFF. CDR3 DNA: TGTGCCAGCAGCTCCCCGGATGCTACAGTCTCCTACAATGAGCAGTTCTTC.

With respect to this clonotype: One junction end disagrees with the germline gene, perhaps due to a read error. The rearrangement links TRBV5-6 to TRBJ1-1, with TRBD1 matching 10 bases. Germline loops: CDR1 SGHDT, CDR2 YYEEEE. The CDR3 has 15 residues. The CDR3 is CASSEGQGENPEAFF. The CDR3 coding sequence is TGTGCCAGCAGCGAAGGACAGGGGGAGAACCCTGAAGCTTTCTTT. The full variable domain, its missing parts supplied by reference TRBV5-6 and TRBJ1-1, is DAGVTQSPTHLIKTRGQQVTLRCSPKSGHDTVSWYQQALGQGPQFIFQYYEEEERQRGNFPDRFSGHQFPNYSSELNVNALLLGDSALYLCASSEGQGENPEAFFGQGTRLTVV.

There are many counts of this clonotype. The chain employs TRBV11-2 and TRBJ1-2, with 7 bases identical to TRBD1. The CDR3 runs 15 residues. CDR1 and CDR2 (germline): SGHAT, FQNNGV. J was trimmed by 3 bases and V by 5 bases; bases with no gene match: 9. This CDR3 is CASSPVGTAHYGYTF. The CDR3 DNA reads as TGTGCCAGCAGCCCAGTAGGGACAGCACACTATGGCTACACCTTC.

This clonotype was counted ten times or more. The chain combines TRBV27 with TRBJ2-1; possibly TRBD2 for D (6 bases). V dropped 9 bases and J dropped 5 bases, with 14 bases sitting between them. This CDR3 is 13 amino acids long. CDR1 is MNHEY and CDR2 is SMNVEV in the germline V gene (reference sequence). The CDR3 protein is CASIRRENNEQFF. CDR3 bases: TGTGCCAGTATCCGCCGGGAGAACAATGAGCAGTTCTTC.

V and J are TRBV19 and TRBJ1-2, with 10 nucleotides matching TRBD1. Germline lookup yields CDR1 LNHDA and CDR2 SQIVND (reference sequence). J gave up 1 base and V 3 bases, and 5 bases lay outside the gene matches. The CDR3 is 16 amino acids. The CDR3 spells CASSIDRGRGNYGYTF. CDR3 DNA: TGTGCCAGTAGTATCGACAGGGGGCGAGGTAACTATGGCTACACCTTC.

This clonotype was counted ten times or more. The rearrangement uses TRBV12-3 or TRBV12-4 and TRBJ1-2; no reliable D call. This CDR3 region has 13 residues. Trimming took off 2 bases at V and 6 bases at J, with 10 bases between the two ends. CDR3 sequence: CASSLNLANGYTF. CDR3 coding DNA: TGTGCCAGCAGTTTAAACCTGGCTAATGGCTACACCTTC.

In its sample, this clonotype was seen many times. V usage is TRBV5-1 and J usage is TRBJ1-2; no clear D gene. Trimming left V 0 bases short and J 8 bases short, with 17 bases between. This CDR3 has 15 residues. Germline V gives CDR1 SGHRS, CDR2 YFSETQ. This CDR3 is CASSLEAATQWGYTF. In DNA, the CDR3 is TGCGCCAGCAGCTTGGAGGCAGCCACTCAGTGGGGCTACACCTTC.

To note about this clonotype: One base away lies a much larger clone, so this may be a sequencing read error. A read error is likely, as this CDR3 ends without the conserved phenylalanine or tryptophan. The chain employs TRBV7-3 and TRBJ2-1; possibly TRBD1 for D (6 bases). V dropped 3 bases and J dropped 1 base, with 7 bases sitting between them. Germline V CDR1 and CDR2: SGHTA, FQGTGA. This CDR3 region has 14 residues. CDR3 protein: CASSFGQSYNEQFL. The CDR3, as DNA: TGTGCCAGCAGCTTTGGACAGTCCTACAATGAGCAGTTCCTC.

As regards this clonotype: In this CDR3 the conserved last residue, phenylalanine or tryptophan, is missing, so a read error is likely. The genes are TRBV5-1 and TRBJ2-5, with 8 bases that match TRBD2. With 4 bases clipped from V and 5 bases from J, the junction kept 13 bases outside the gene matches. The CDR3 covers 16 residues. Germline assignment: CDR1 SGHRS and CDR2 YFSETQ. The CDR3: CASSPRAGAPGETQYL. In nucleotides, the CDR3 is TGCGCCAGCAGCCCCCGAGCGGGGGCGCCTGGGGAGACCCAGTACCTC.

The chain carries TRBV2 and TRBJ2-5; 9 bases fit TRBD2. V lost 6 bases and J lost 3; bases outside the gene matches: 5. This CDR3 contains 14 residues. The germline V gene has CDR1 SNHLY and CDR2 FYNNEI. The CDR3: CASSTSGGKETQYF. In nucleotides, the CDR3 is TGTGCCAGCAGCACAAGCGGGGGGAAAGAGACCCAGTACTTC.

This clonotype was recorded at least ten times. The J gene is TRBJ2-2, the V gene TRBV5-1; 7 bases line up with TRBD2. There are 16 residues in the CDR3. V lost 3 bases to trimming and J lost 2 bases; unmatched junction nucleotides: 7. Germline V lookup: CDR1 SGHRS, CDR2 YFSETQ. CDR3 residues: CASSWASGFNTGELFF. CDR3 coding DNA: TGCGCCAGCAGCTGGGCTAGCGGCTTTAACACCGGGGAGCTGTTTTTT.

This clonotype was picked up many times. The chain links TRBV11-2 to TRBJ2-7; D possibly corresponds to TRBD1 (6 bases). The germline V and J ends were trimmed by 5 bases and 1 base, with 18 bases remaining between them. CDR1 and CDR2 from the germline V gene are SGHAT and FQNNGV. CDR3 length: 16 residues. In nucleotides, the CDR3 is TGTGCCAGCAGCCTACTAGGGGGTAAGGGTTCCTACGAGCAGTACTTC. As protein: CASSLLGGKGSYEQYF.